The clone carrying this TCR beta chain was seen a handful of times. Trimming left V 4 bases short and J 10 bases short, with 8 bases between. Germline lookup yields CDR1 WSHSY and CDR2 SAAADI. The CDR3 has 11 amino acids. These data are taken from a study of T cell repertoires in ileal Crohn's disease. TCRB immunosequencing input was around 540 nanograms of biopsy DNA per sample. The repertoire was sequenced with immunoSEQ multiplex PCR; TCRdb's copy has only in-frame clones and lacks some. The top ten hold roughly a quarter of the sample, which has about 5,500 clones, 75% to 85% seen once. Material: ileal tissue. The sequence came from an adult with Crohn's disease. This rearrangement joins TRBV10-2 to TRBJ2-1; weak D call: TRBD2 (6 bases). The CDR3: CASSVAGEQFF. CDR3 coding DNA: TGCGCCAGCAGTGTCGCGGGGGAGCAGTTCTTC.